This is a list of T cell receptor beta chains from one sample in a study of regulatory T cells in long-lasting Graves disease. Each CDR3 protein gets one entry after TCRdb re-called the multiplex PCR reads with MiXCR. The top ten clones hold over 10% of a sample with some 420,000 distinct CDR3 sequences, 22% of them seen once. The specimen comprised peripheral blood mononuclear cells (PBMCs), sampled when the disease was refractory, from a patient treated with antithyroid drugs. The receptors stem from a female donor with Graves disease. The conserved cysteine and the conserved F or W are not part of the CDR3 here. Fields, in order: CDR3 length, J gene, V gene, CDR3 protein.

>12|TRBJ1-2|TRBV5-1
ASSLPGQLYGYT
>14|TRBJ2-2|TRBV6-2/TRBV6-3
ASSYTDRRNTGELF
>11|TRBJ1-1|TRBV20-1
SAAQGGNTEAF
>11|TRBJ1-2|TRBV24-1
ATSDLGGDGYT
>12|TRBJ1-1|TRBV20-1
SASRPGSGPEAF
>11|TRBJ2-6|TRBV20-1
SASPSGANVLT
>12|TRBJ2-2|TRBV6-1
ASSERSNTGELF
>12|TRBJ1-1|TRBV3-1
ASTHTGRNTEAF
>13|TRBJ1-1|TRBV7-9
ASSLGAGFSSEAF
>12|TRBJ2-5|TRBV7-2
ASSSPVLKETQY
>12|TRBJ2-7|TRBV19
ASSILLGGGEQY
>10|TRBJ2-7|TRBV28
ASREGPYEQY
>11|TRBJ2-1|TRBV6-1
ASRLAGVDEQF
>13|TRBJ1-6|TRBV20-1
SARIWDRDNSPLH
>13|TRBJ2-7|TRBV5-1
ASSPLAGEFYEQY
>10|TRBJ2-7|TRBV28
ASSLYLGVQY
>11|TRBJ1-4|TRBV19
ASMDRGSRKLF
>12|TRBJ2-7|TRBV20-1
SAKSGTSGYEQY
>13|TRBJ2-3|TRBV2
ASPRGWGGTDTQY
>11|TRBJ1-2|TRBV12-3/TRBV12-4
ASSFNSQYGYT
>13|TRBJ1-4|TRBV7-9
ASSPGRGADEKLF
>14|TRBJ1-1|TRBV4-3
ASSQAVGRLNTEAF
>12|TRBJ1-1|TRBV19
ASIASRMVSEAF
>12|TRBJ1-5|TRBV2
ASRDGGVSQPQH
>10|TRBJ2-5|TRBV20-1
SATLARETQY
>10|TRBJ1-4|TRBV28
ASDTGNEKLF
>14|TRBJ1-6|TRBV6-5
ASSYGPSSYNSPLH
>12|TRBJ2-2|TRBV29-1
STRRQGETGELF
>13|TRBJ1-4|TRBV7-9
ASSLGRVTNEKLF
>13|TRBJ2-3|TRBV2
ASSPDRGDTDTQY
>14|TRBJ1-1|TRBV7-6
ASSLGKQGKRTEAF
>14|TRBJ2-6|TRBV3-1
ASSLLGGAGANVLT
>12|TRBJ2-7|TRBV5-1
ASRSPGQTYEQY
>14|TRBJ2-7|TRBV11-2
ASSPGEGTGAYEQY
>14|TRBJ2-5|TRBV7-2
ASSSGVLAGQETQY
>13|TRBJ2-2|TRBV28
ASSLPGTGPGELF
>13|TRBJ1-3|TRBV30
AWSAGDSSGNTIY
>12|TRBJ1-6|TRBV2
ASSVDSYNSPLH
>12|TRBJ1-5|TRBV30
AWGGIYSNQPQH
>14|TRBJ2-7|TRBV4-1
ASSQSGTGVGYEQY
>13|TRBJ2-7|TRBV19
ASSIGTGTSYEQY
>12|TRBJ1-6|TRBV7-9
ASSSGFGNSPLH
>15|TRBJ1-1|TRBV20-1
SARGPGRSGQNTEAF
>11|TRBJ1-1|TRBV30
AWGVQGDTEAF
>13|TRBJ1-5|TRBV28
ASSLLSWDNQPQH
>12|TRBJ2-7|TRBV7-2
ASSPGTVPYEQY
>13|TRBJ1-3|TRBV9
ASTRGPESGNTIY
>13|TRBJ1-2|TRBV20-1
SARDTREPGYGYT
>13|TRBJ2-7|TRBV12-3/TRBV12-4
ASSLLASRSYEQY
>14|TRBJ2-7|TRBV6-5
ASSYSWSGASYEQY
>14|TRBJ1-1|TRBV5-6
ASSLIPGAMNTEAF
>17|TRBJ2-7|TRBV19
ASSITLKGRDSKYYEQY
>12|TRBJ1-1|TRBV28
ASRLVQGSTEAF